A single sample gave rise to the 24 T cell receptor beta chains below, sequenced in a study of early T cells in non-severe SARS-CoV-2 infection. TCRdb re-called the 5' RACE reads through MiXCR, storing one row per CDR3 protein. This table holds tens of thousands of distinct CDR3 sequences, 11% found once. The sequenced sample consisted of whole blood. These TCRs come from an adult who was a healthcare worker with PCR-confirmed SARS-CoV-2 infection or an uninfected control (not recorded which).

This clonotype has ten or more counts. The rearrangement joins TRBV12-3 or TRBV12-4 to TRBJ2-7; TRBD2 aligns across 7 bases. The J segment lost 2 bases and the V segment lost 5 bases, leaving 3 bases of the junction unmatched. This CDR3 spans 13 amino acids. CDR3 nucleotide sequence: TGTGCCAGCAGTACAGCGGGACCCTACGAGCAGTACTTC. It specifies CASSTAGPYEQYF.

V and J are TRBV20-1 and TRBJ1-1; D is unclear. V was pared by 0 bases and J by 11 bases, with 13 bases between. The CDR3 runs 12 residues. The V gene's germline CDR1 is DFQATT and CDR2 SNEGSKA (reference sequence). The CDR3 is CSAREYGGRAFF. CDR3 DNA: TGCAGTGCTAGAGAGTATGGTGGTCGGGCTTTCTTT.

The J gene is TRBJ2-3, the V gene TRBV20-1; 9 nucleotides match TRBD2. Germline CDR1 is DFQATT and CDR2 is SNEGSKA (reference sequence). Losses at the gene ends were 5 bases for V and 4 bases for J; bases not matched to a gene: 13. CDR3 length: 16 residues. The CDR3 DNA reads TGCAGTGCTCGTTTAGGGGCGGGAGGGCCCTCAGATACGCAGTATTTT. Translating gives CSARLGAGGPSDTQYF.

Only a few counts were recorded for this clonotype. This rearrangement joins TRBV5-5 to TRBJ1-5, with D possibly TRBD1 on 5 matching bases. Germline CDR1 and CDR2: SGHKS and YYEKEE (reference sequence). Trimming removed 1 base at V and 2 bases at J, with 10 bases between. This CDR3 region has 15 residues. The DNA for the CDR3 is TGTGCCAGCAGCTTGCGGGTAGGGGGCAATCAGCCCCAGCATTTT. It specifies CASSLRVGGNQPQHF.

The V and J genes are TRBV12-3 or TRBV12-4 and TRBJ2-1; D remains ambiguous. The CDR3 contains 12 residues. V lost 2 bases, J lost 9 bases, and 8 bases lay in between. The chain's CDR3 is CASSLNVGEQFF. The DNA of the CDR3 is TGTGCCAGCAGTTTAAATGTGGGTGAGCAGTTCTTC.

This clonotype occurred a few times. The chain links TRBV7-3 to TRBJ2-1; 9 nucleotides match TRBD2. The germline V gene encodes CDR1 SGHTA and CDR2 FQGTGA. The CDR3 totals 16 residues. With 9 bases clipped from V and 9 bases from J, the junction kept 18 bases outside the gene matches. CDR3 DNA: TGTGCCAGGGCCTCCGTGACTAGCGGTTTTTTGGGTGAGCAGTTCTTC. Translation: CARASVTSGFLGEQFF. Variable domain in full (rest from reference TRBV7-3 and TRBJ2-1): GAGVSQTPSNKVTEKGKYVELRCDPISGHTALYWYRQSLGQGPEFLIYFQGTGAADDSGLPNDRFFAVRPEGSVSTLKIQRTERGDSAVYLCARASVTSGFLGEQFFGPGTRLTVL.

This chain connects TRBV9 to TRBJ2-7; 10 bases are a match to TRBD1. Trimming took 0 bases from V and 3 from J; bases not matched to a gene: 0. CDR1 SGDLS and CDR2 YYNGEE come from the germline V gene. The CDR3 length is 14 residues. CDR3 coding DNA: TGTGCCAGCAGCGTAGGGGACAGGGGCTACGAGCAGTACTTC. It codes for CASSVGDRGYEQYF. The variable domain in full, with the rest retrieved from reference TRBV9 and TRBJ2-7, is DSGVTQTPKHLITATGQRVTLRCSPRSGDLSVYWYQQSLDQGLQFLIQYYNGEERAKGNILERFSAQQFPDLHSELNLSSLELGDSALYFCASSVGDRGYEQYFGPGTRLTVT.

Written as DNA, the CDR3 is TGCGCCAGCAGCTTGGATAGGGCAGCGCGCGATAATTCACCCCTCCACTTT. Translation: CASSLDRAARDNSPLHF. The rearrangement uses TRBV5-1 and TRBJ1-6; D remains unclear. CDR3 size: 17 residues. CDR1 is SGHRS and CDR2 is YFSETQ in the germline V gene. The germline V and J ends were trimmed by 0 bases and 5 bases, with 15 bases remaining between them.

This clonotype was counted ten times or more. V gene TRBV5-1 combines with J gene TRBJ2-3; TRBD2 matches at 7 bases. The CDR3 covers 15 residues. The V segment lost 1 base and the J segment 1 base; nucleotides outside the gene matches: 3. CDR1 is SGHRS and CDR2 is YFSETQ in the germline V gene. Here the CDR3 reads CASSLPSGGTDTQYF. The DNA of the CDR3 is TGCGCCAGCAGCTTGCCTAGCGGAGGCACAGATACGCAGTATTTT.

In this sample, this clonotype turned up many times. This rearrangement joins TRBV11-2 to TRBJ1-4; D may be TRBD1 (6 bases). Per germline, CDR1 SGHAT and CDR2 FQNNGV. Trimming took 7 bases from V and 4 from J, leaving 25 bases between them. CDR3 length: 18 amino acids. The CDR3 DNA reads as TGTGCCAGCACCCAACGACAGGCCGGCCTCTCGGGTAATGAAAAACTGTTTTTT. Its translation is CASTQRQAGLSGNEKLFF.

This clonotype has a count of ten or more. The chain links TRBV29-1 to TRBJ1-1; D is undetermined. Germline loops: CDR1 SQVTM, CDR2 ANQGSEA. V was cut by 4 bases and J by 1 base, with 7 bases left in between. The CDR3 has 12 residues. The CDR3 DNA reads TGCAGCGTTGTGGAAGGGAACACTGAAGCTTTCTTT. Translating gives CSVVEGNTEAFF.

This clonotype came up many times. This sequence joins TRBV11-2 and TRBJ1-5; D not resolved. Trimming took 5 bases from V and 4 from J, leaving 9 bases between them. This CDR3 spans 13 amino acids. Per the germline V gene, CDR1 is SGHAT and CDR2 is FQNNGV. The chain's CDR3 is CASSPGVNQPQHF. The DNA of the CDR3 is TGTGCCAGCAGCCCCGGAGTTAATCAGCCCCAGCATTTT. Full variable domain (remainder filled in from reference TRBV11-2 and TRBJ1-5): EAGVAQSPRYKIIEKRQSVAFWCNPISGHATLYWYQQILGQGPKLLIQFQNNGVVDDSQLPKDRFSAERLKGVDSTLKIQPAKLEDSAVYLCASSPGVNQPQHFGDGTRLSIL.

The chain joins TRBV19 to TRBJ2-4, with 7 nucleotides matching TRBD1. The CDR3 covers 15 residues. V was pared by 6 bases and J by 2 bases, with 7 bases of the junction left unmatched. In germline, CDR1 is LNHDA, CDR2 SQIVND (reference sequence). CDR3 coding DNA: TGTGCCAGTAGCGAACAGGGGTGGACCAAAAACATTCAGTACTTC. This encodes CASSEQGWTKNIQYF.

This clonotype came up many times. The chain links TRBV29-1 to TRBJ2-7, with D possibly being TRBD1 or TRBD2 (5 bases each). Deletions cut 3 bases from V and 3 bases from J, with 9 bases between. Germline V CDR1 and CDR2: SQVTM, ANQGSEA. This CDR3 comprises 12 residues. The CDR3 DNA reads TGCAGCGTTGAGGGACGGTTCTACGAGCAGTACTTC. This codes for CSVEGRFYEQYF.

The V call is TRBV7-9, the J call TRBJ1-1; D unresolved. Trimming took 5 bases from V and 1 from J, leaving 17 bases between them. Germline V lookup: CDR1 SEHNR, CDR2 FQNEAQ (reference sequence). The CDR3 loop spans 16 amino acids. The CDR3 DNA reads TGTGCCAGCAGCCCATCGGGGAGGGTTGAGAACACTGAAGCTTTCTTT. Translating gives CASSPSGRVENTEAFF.

The chain is built from TRBV29-1 and TRBJ2-1, with unresolved D. The CDR3 has 13 residues. V was clipped by 4 bases and J by 5 bases, with 12 bases between them. Germline V CDR1 and CDR2: SQVTM, ANQGSEA. The CDR3 DNA follows: TGCAGCGTTGGATCACATGCCGACAATGAGCAGTTCTTC. Protein product: CSVGSHADNEQFF.

By its share, this clonotype is medium-sized (0.01 to 0.1%). This chain uses TRBV6-4 with TRBJ1-5, with D uncertain. With 3 bases removed from V and 1 base from J, the gap between germline ends came to 4 bases. CDR3 length: 13 amino acids. Germline V gives CDR1 MRHNA, CDR2 SNTAGT. The CDR3 region is CASSEGSNQPQHF. The CDR3 DNA is TGTGCCAGCAGTGAGGGGAGCAATCAGCCCCAGCATTTT.

The V gene is TRBV12-3 or TRBV12-4, the J gene TRBJ2-7; D unclear. V lost 2 bases to trimming and J lost 9 bases, with 11 bases between them. This CDR3 has 12 amino acids. The CDR3 DNA sequence: TGTGCCAGCAGTTTAACGTCCACCGGGCAGTACTTC. Protein sequence: CASSLTSTGQYF.

The chain combines TRBV3-1 with TRBJ1-6, with a possible D match to TRBD1 (5 bases). The V gene lost 3 bases and the J gene lost 0 bases, with 12 bases spanning the gap. Germline assignment: CDR1 LGHDT and CDR2 YNNKEL (reference sequence). The CDR3 contains 17 residues. The CDR3 reads CASSHGGPLSYNSPLHF. The CDR3, as DNA: TGTGCCAGCAGCCATGGGGGACCTCTCTCCTATAATTCACCCCTCCACTTT.

This clonotype showed up just a few times. The chain combines TRBV18 with TRBJ2-7; D gene unclear. CDR1 is KGHSH, CDR2 LQKENI, per germline. The V end was cut by 3 bases, the J end by 4 bases, with 16 bases between. The CDR3 is 15 residues long. The CDR3 protein is CASSPLGTENYEQYF. Written as DNA, the CDR3 is TGTGCCAGCTCACCCCTTGGAACCGAGAATTACGAGCAGTACTTC.

The genes are TRBV7-9 and TRBJ2-1; the match to TRBD2 covers 9 bases. The junction had 9 bases not matched to a gene; V was cut back by 5 bases and J by 7 bases. CDR1 and CDR2 from the germline V gene are SEHNR and FQNEAQ (reference sequence). CDR3 length: 15 residues. Here the CDR3 reads CASSLRSSGRNEQFF. The CDR3 DNA reads as TGTGCCAGCAGCCTCCGTAGTAGCGGGAGAAATGAGCAGTTCTTC.

The chain carries TRBV28 and TRBJ1-2; maybe TRBD1 (6 bases). V was clipped by 2 bases and J by 8 bases, with 12 bases between them. Germline V gene data show CDR1 as MDHEN and CDR2 as SYDVKM. This CDR3 has 13 residues. CDR3 sequence (DNA): TGTGCCAGCAGTTTAAGCAGGGGCCGCGGCTACACCTTC. Its translation: CASSLSRGRGYTF.

This clonotype was seen more than once but under ten times. This rearrangement joins TRBV21-1 to TRBJ2-1; the D call of TRBD2 is as the table states it, not checked on the DNA. TRBV21-1 is shown as a pseudogene. This CDR3 comprises 15 residues. CDR3 sequence reads: CASGTGRSLNSEQFF. CDR3 DNA sequence: TGTGCCAGCGGAACGGGCCGATCTTTAAACAGTGAGCAGTTCTTC.

The chain uses TRBV7-2 and TRBJ2-1; 16 nucleotides match TRBD2. J lost 0 bases, V lost 3 bases, and 8 bases had no gene match. The CDR3 extends over 20 amino acids. Germline loops: CDR1 SGHTA, CDR2 FQGNSA. The CDR3 sequence: CASSLKGLAGGPRSYNEQFF. The CDR3 DNA reads TGTGCCAGCAGCTTGAAGGGACTAGCGGGAGGGCCGCGCTCCTACAATGAGCAGTTCTTC.